This T cell receptor (beta chain) was observed in a study of blood T cell repertoires in COVID-19. Study-level information: Researchers got acute and convalescent COVID-19 samples from the United States, Italy and Spain. PBMCs, B-cell-depleted T cells, or T cells provided the cDNA or gDNA that made up the material.

Germline values: CDR1 SGDLS, CDR2 YYNGEE. CDR3 size: 15 residues. V lost 5 bases and J 5 bases, leaving 17 bases between the germline ends. Original handling: Estimation of nucleated cell counts relied on the amplification of reference gene primers. Assay used: immunoSEQ multiplex PCR; TCRdb lists only in-frame clones, some missing. V, J and clone size derive from that table, while D and trimming were established from the DNA sequence. Altogether around 130,000 clones are present, approximately 80% being singletons, with the ten largest covering roughly 17%. This TCR derives from a woman in her forties or fifties with acute or convalescent COVID-19. The chain carries TRBV9 and TRBJ2-1; D may be TRBD1 (5 bases). The sample comprised peripheral blood. CDR3 in amino acids: CASSDSDSTHNEQFF. The DNA of the CDR3 is TGTGCCAGCAGTGATTCAGACAGTACTCACAATGAGCAGTTCTTC.